This TCR beta chain was sequenced during a study of T cells in Graves' hyperthyroidism and ophthalmopathy. Stable Graves' hyperthyroidism denoted no ophthalmopathy progression over 18 months. Findings and caveats of the study: Most clonotypes expanded in thyroid above 0.001 were likewise present in blood. Stable hyperthyroidism and ophthalmopathy were separated using 13 V-J signatures.

Germline assignment: CDR1 DFQATT and CDR2 SNEGSKA (reference sequence). This CDR3 is built from 11 residues. Regions amplified from RNA transcripts were the TCR beta CDR3 regions. Primed by the HTBI set, a first-round RT-PCR was run on the TCR CDR3. From the multiplex PCR reads, TCRdb called clonotypes with MiXCR, one entry per CDR3 protein. The table has hundreds of thousands of distinct CDR3 sequences, over 35% seen once. About this clonotype: The antigen is unknown.

The rearrangement uses TRBV20-1 and TRBJ1-1; D is undetermined. This receptor was obtained from a man aged 18 to 30 with Graves' hyperthyroidism. The sequencing input was blood. CDR3 amino acids: CRALIGTEAFF. The CDR3 DNA reads TGCAGGGCCCTTATCGGAACTGAAGCTTTCTTT.